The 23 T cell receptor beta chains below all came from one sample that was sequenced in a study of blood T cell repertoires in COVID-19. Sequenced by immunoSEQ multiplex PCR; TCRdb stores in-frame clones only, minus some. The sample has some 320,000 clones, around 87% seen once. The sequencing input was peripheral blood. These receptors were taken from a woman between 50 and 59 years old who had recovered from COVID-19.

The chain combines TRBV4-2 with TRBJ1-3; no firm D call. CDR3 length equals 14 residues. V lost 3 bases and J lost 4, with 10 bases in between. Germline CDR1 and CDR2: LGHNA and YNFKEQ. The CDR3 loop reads CASSQQRSGNTIYF. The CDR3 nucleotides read TGTGCCAGCAGCCAGCAGCGTTCCGGAAACACCATATATTTT.

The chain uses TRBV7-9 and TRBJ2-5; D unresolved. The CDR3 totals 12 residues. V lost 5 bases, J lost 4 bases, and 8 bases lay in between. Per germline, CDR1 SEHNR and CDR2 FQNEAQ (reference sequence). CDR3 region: CASSPRGETQYF. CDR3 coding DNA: TGTGCCAGCAGCCCGAGAGGAGAGACCCAGTACTTC.

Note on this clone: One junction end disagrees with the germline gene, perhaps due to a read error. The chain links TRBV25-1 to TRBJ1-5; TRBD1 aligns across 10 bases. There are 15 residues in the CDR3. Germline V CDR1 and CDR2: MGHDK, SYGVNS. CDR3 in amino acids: CAGRQGADSNQPQHF. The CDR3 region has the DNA TGTGCCGGCAGACAGGGGGCTGACAGCAATCAGCCCCAGCATTTT.

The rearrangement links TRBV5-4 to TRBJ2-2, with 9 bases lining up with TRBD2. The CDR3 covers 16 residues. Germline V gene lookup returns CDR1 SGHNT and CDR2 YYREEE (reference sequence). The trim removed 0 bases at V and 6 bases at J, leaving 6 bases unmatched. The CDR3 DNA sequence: TGTGCCAGCAGCTTGGGCGGGGGGGCGTCGGCCGGGGAGCTGTTTTTT. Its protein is CASSLGGGASAGELFF.

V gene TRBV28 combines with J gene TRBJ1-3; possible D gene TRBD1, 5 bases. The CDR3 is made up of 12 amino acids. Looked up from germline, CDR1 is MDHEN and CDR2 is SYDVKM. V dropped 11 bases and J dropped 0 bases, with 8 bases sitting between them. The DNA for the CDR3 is TGTGCCCTGACAGACTCTGGAAACACCATATATTTT. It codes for CALTDSGNTIYF.

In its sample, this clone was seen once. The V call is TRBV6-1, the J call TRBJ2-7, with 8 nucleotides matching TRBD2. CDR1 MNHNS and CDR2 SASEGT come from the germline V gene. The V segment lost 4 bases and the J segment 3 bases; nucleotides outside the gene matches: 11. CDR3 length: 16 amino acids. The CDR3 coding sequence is TGTGCCAGCAGTGCTAGGGACGGGGGGGACCTCTACGAGCAGTACTTC. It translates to CASSARDGGDLYEQYF.

CDR3 DNA sequence: TGTGCCAGCAGCTTAGTCGTTCCCGAGCAGTACTTC. Protein: CASSLVVPEQYF. The chain employs TRBV7-9 and TRBJ2-7, with D unresolved. The CDR3 length is 12 residues. Deletions cut 1 base from V and 6 bases from J, with 7 bases between. Germline V gene data show CDR1 as SEHNR and CDR2 as FQNEAQ (reference sequence). Based on the CDR3 plus reference TRBV7-9 and TRBJ2-7, the full variable domain is DTGVSQNPRHKITKRGQNVTFRCDPISEHNRLYWYRQTLGQGPEFLTYFQNEAQLEKSRLLSDRFSAERPKGSFSTLEIQRTEQGDSAMYLCASSLVVPEQYFGPGTRLTVT.

The CDR3: CASSQMGLAGLTDTQYF. In DNA, the CDR3 is TGTGCCAGCAGCCAAATGGGACTAGCGGGACTCACAGATACGCAGTATTTT. This chain connects TRBV4-2 to TRBJ2-3, with 13 bases fitting TRBD2. Germline V gene sequence: CDR1 LGHNA, CDR2 YNFKEQ. The length of the CDR3 is 17 residues. The ends lost 2 bases at V and 2 bases at J; junction bases unmatched: 4.

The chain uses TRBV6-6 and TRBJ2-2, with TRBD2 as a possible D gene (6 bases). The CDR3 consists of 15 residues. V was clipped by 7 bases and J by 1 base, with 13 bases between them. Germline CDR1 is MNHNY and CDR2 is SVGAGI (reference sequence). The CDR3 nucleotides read TGTGCCAGCACAGACTTAGCGGAGAACACCGGGGAGCTGTTTTTT. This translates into CASTDLAENTGELFF.

CDR3 nucleotides: TGTGCCAGCAGTCCTGGGGCGTCATACTATGGCTACACCTTC. It yields the protein CASSPGASYYGYTF. This chain connects TRBV28 to TRBJ1-2; a weak D match, TRBD1 (5 bases). CDR1 MDHEN and CDR2 SYDVKM come from the germline V gene. V lost 5 bases, J lost 3 bases, and 13 bases lay in between. The CDR3 is 14 residues long.

In DNA, the CDR3 is TGTGCCACCAGCAGAACCACCGGGACTAGCGGGGGTGAGCAGTACTTC. This gives the protein CATSRTTGTSGGEQYF. V usage is TRBV15 and J usage is TRBJ2-7, with TRBD2 matching 14 bases. J was trimmed by 7 bases and V by 2 bases; bases with no gene match: 7. Germline lookup yields CDR1 LNHNV and CDR2 YYDKDF (reference sequence). This CDR3 contains 16 residues.

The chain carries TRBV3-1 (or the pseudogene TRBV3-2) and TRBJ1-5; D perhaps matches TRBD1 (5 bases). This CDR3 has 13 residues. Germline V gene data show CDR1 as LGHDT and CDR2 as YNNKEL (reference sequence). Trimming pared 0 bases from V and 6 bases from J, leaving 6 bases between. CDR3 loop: CASSQDQGQPQHF. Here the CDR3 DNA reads TGTGCCAGCAGCCAAGATCAGGGTCAGCCCCAGCATTTT.

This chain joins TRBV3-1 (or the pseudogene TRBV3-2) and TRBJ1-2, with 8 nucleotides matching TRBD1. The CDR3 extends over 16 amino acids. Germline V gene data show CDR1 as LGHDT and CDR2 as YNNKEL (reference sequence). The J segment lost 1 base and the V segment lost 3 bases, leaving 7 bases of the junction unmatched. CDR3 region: CASSQAGQALNYGYTF. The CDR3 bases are TGTGCCAGCAGCCAGGCGGGACAGGCACTTAACTATGGCTACACCTTC.

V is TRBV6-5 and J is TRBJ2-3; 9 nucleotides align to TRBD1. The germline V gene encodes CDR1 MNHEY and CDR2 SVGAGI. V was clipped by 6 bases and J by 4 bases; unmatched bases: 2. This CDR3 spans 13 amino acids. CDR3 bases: TGTGCCAGCAGGCGGACAGGGGCAGATACGCAGTATTTT. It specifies CASRRTGADTQYF.

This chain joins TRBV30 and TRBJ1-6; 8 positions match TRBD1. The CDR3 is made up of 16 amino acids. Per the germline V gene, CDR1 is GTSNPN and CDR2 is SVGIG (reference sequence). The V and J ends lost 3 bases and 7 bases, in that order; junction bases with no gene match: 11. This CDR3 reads CAWRGTGRRRNSPLHF. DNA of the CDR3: TGTGCCTGGAGAGGGACAGGCCGTCGGCGGAATTCACCCCTCCACTTT.

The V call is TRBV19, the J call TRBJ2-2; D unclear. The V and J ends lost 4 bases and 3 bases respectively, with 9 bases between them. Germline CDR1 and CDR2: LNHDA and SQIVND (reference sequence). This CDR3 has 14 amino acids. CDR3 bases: TGTGCCAGTAGTACCCGGTCGTACACCGGGGAGCTGTTTTTT. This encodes CASSTRSYTGELFF.

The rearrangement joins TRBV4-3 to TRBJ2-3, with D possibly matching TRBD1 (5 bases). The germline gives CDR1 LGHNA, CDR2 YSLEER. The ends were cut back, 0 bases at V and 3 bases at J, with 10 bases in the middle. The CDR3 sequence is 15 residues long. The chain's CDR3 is CASSQERGLTDTQYF. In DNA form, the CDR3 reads TGCGCCAGCAGCCAAGAAAGGGGTCTTACAGATACGCAGTATTTT.

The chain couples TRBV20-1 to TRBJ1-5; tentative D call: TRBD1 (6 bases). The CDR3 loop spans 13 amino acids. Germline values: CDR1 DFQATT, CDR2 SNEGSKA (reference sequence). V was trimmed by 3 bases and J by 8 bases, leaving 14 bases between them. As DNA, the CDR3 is TGCAGTGCTAGTTCGAGGGGGACGGAGCCCCAGCATTTT. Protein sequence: CSASSRGTEPQHF.

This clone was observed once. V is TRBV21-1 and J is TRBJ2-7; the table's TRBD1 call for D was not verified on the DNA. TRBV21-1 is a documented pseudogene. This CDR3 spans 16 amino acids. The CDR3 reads CASSKPPGQGEGEQYF. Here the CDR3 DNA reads TGTGCCAGCAGCAAACCTCCGGGACAGGGAGAGGGAGAGCAGTACTTC.

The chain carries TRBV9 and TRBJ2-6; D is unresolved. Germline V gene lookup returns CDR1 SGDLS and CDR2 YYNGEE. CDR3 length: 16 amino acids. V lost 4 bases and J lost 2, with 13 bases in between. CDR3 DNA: TGTGCCAGCAGCCCTACCGGGTCGGCTGGGGCCAACGTCCTGACTTTC. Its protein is CASSPTGSAGANVLTF.

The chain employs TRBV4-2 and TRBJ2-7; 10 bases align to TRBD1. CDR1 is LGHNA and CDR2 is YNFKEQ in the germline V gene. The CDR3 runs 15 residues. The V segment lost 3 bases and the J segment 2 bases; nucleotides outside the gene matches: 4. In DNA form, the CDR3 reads TGTGCCAGCAGCCATGGGACAGGGGAAACCTACGAGCAGTACTTC. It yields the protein CASSHGTGETYEQYF.

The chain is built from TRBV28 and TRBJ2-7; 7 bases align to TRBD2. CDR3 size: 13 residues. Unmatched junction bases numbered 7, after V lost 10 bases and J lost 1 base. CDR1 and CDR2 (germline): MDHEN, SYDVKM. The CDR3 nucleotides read TGTGCCATACACGGCGGGGGTTCCTACGAGCAGTACTTC. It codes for CAIHGGGSYEQYF.

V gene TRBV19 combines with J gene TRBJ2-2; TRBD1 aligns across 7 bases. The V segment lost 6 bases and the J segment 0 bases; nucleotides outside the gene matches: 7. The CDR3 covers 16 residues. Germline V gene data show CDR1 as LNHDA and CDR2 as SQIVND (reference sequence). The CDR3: CASSTTGTTNTGELFF. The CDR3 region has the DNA TGTGCCAGTAGCACGACAGGGACAACGAACACCGGGGAGCTGTTTTTT.